These T cell receptor beta chains were read from a single sample in a study of shared clonotypes between healthy human individuals. TCRdb's copy holds only in-frame clones and misses some; the assay was immunoSEQ multiplex PCR. The table has 1,400,000 or so clones, approximately 98.5% seen once. The sample consisted of naive CD4+ T cells sorted from blood. These TCRs come from a man aged 25 to 45 in good health. Each CDR3 is given with its conserved first and last residue. Fields, in order: CDR3 DNA, CDR3 protein, clone size, D gene, V gene, J gene. D genes are given only for firm matches. The listing skips clone size in some rows; elsewhere it reads once, few, many or a size class.

CDR3nt: TGTGCTAGTGGAGCAGGTGGGTCAGATACGCAGTATTTT
CDR3aa: CASGAGGSDTQYF
abundance: .
d_gene: .
v_gene: TRBV12-5
j_gene: TRBJ2-3

CDR3nt: TGTGCCAGCAGTCTAGCGGGAGGCGACTCCAATGAGCAGTTCTTC
CDR3aa: CASSLAGGDSNEQFF
abundance: .
d_gene: TRBD2
v_gene: TRBV5-4
j_gene: TRBJ2-1

CDR3nt: TGTGCCAGCAGCGCAGGGACAGGCGCGAATGAGCAGTTCTTC
CDR3aa: CASSAGTGANEQFF
abundance: .
d_gene: TRBD1
v_gene: TRBV9
j_gene: TRBJ2-1

CDR3nt: TGTGCCAGCAGATTGGGACTAGTCGTCGCCGGGGAGCTGTTTTTT
CDR3aa: CASRLGLVVAGELFF
abundance: .
d_gene: TRBD2
v_gene: TRBV2
j_gene: TRBJ2-2

CDR3nt: TGCGCCAGCAGCTTGGCCGGTTCGAATGAGCAGTTCTTC
CDR3aa: CASSLAGSNEQFF
abundance: .
d_gene: .
v_gene: TRBV5-1
j_gene: TRBJ2-1

CDR3nt: TGTGCCAGCTCACCACCAGCCCTAGCGACGCAGTATTTT
CDR3aa: CASSPPALATQYF
abundance: .
d_gene: .
v_gene: TRBV18
j_gene: TRBJ2-3

CDR3nt: TGTGCCAGCAGGCCGCGGGGGGAGCACGGGGAGCTGTTTTTT
CDR3aa: CASRPRGEHGELFF
abundance: .
d_gene: TRBD2
v_gene: TRBV27
j_gene: TRBJ2-2

CDR3nt: TGTGCCAGCAGCTTTATAATTGAGGCTGAAGCTTTCTTT
CDR3aa: CASSFIIEAEAFF
abundance: .
d_gene: .
v_gene: TRBV7-9
j_gene: TRBJ1-1

CDR3nt: TGTGCCAGCAGCTCGCTAGCGGGAGGCCCGTACAGCGAGCAGTACTTC
CDR3aa: CASSSLAGGPYSEQYF
abundance: once
d_gene: TRBD2
v_gene: TRBV7-8
j_gene: TRBJ2-7

CDR3nt: TGTGCCACCAGCAGAGATCAGGGGGCAGGGTACGAGCAGTACTTC
CDR3aa: CATSRDQGAGYEQYF
abundance: .
d_gene: TRBD1
v_gene: TRBV15
j_gene: TRBJ2-7

CDR3nt: TGTGCCTGGACCCCGAAGGAGACCCAGTACTTC
CDR3aa: CAWTPKETQYF
abundance: .
d_gene: .
v_gene: TRBV30
j_gene: TRBJ2-5

CDR3nt: TGTGCCAGCAGCTTGGCCGGGACAGCTCTCTCTGGAAACACCATATATTTT
CDR3aa: CASSLAGTALSGNTIYF
abundance: .
d_gene: TRBD1
v_gene: TRBV5-4
j_gene: TRBJ1-3

CDR3nt: TGTGCCATCAGAGCGGGAGAGAAAGGAGAGACCCAGTACTTC
CDR3aa: CAIRAGEKGETQYF
abundance: .
d_gene: TRBD2
v_gene: TRBV10-3
j_gene: TRBJ2-5

CDR3nt: TGTGCCAGTACCGAAGGGATTTACTATGGCTACACCTTC
CDR3aa: CASTEGIYYGYTF
abundance: .
d_gene: .
v_gene: TRBV19
j_gene: TRBJ1-2

CDR3nt: TGTGCCAGCTCACCCCCTCATAAGACAGGGGGCATTTGGACAGATACGCAGTATTTT
CDR3aa: CASSPPHKTGGIWTDTQYF
abundance: .
d_gene: TRBD1
v_gene: TRBV18
j_gene: TRBJ2-3

CDR3nt: TGTGCCAGCAACGGTCTACAGCCCGACCCACCCTCGCTCAACTATGGCTACACCTTC
CDR3aa: CASNGLQPDPPSLNYGYTF
abundance: .
d_gene: .
v_gene: TRBV21-1
j_gene: TRBJ1-2

CDR3nt: TGTGCCAGCGCCCGGGGGCCCTCCTACGAGCAGTACTTC
CDR3aa: CASARGPSYEQYF
abundance: .
d_gene: .
v_gene: TRBV28
j_gene: TRBJ2-7

CDR3nt: TGTGCCAGCAGCCCGGCTAATGAGCAGTTCTTC
CDR3aa: CASSPANEQFF
abundance: .
d_gene: .
v_gene: TRBV7-9
j_gene: TRBJ2-1

CDR3nt: TGTGCCAGCAGTCCCGGGGTGCCAGAGACCCAGTACTTC
CDR3aa: CASSPGVPETQYF
abundance: .
d_gene: .
v_gene: TRBV28
j_gene: TRBJ2-5

CDR3nt: TGTGCCAGCAGCTTAGTCGCCAGCGACGGGACCCAGTACTTC
CDR3aa: CASSLVASDGTQYF
abundance: .
d_gene: .
v_gene: TRBV11-2
j_gene: TRBJ2-5

CDR3nt: TGTGCCTGGAGTGCCCTTGGAAACACCATATATTTT
CDR3aa: CAWSALGNTIYF
abundance: .
d_gene: .
v_gene: TRBV30
j_gene: TRBJ1-3

CDR3nt: TGTGCCAGCAGCGTAGCTCCACAAAACACCGGGGAGCTGTTTTTT
CDR3aa: CASSVAPQNTGELFF
abundance: .
d_gene: .
v_gene: TRBV9
j_gene: TRBJ2-2

CDR3nt: TGCGCCAGCAGTTCCCAGGGGGCACAAGAGACCCAGTACTTC
CDR3aa: CASSSQGAQETQYF
abundance: .
d_gene: TRBD1
v_gene: TRBV5-1
j_gene: TRBJ2-5

CDR3nt: TGTGCCAGCAGCCAAGATGGCGGCACAGGGCGAGACTATGGCTACACCTTC
CDR3aa: CASSQDGGTGRDYGYTF
abundance: .
d_gene: .
v_gene: TRBV4-2
j_gene: TRBJ1-2

CDR3nt: TGTGCCAGCAGTTCTACAGGGAACACTGAAGCTTTCTTT
CDR3aa: CASSSTGNTEAFF
abundance: .
d_gene: .
v_gene: TRBV6-5
j_gene: TRBJ1-1

CDR3nt: TGTGCCAGCAGTCTGAAGACAGGGGGAAGTGGCTACACCTTC
CDR3aa: CASSLKTGGSGYTF
abundance: .
d_gene: TRBD1
v_gene: TRBV2
j_gene: TRBJ1-2

CDR3nt: TGTGCCAGCAGCTTTCGACCTCAAGAGACCCAGTACTTC
CDR3aa: CASSFRPQETQYF
abundance: .
d_gene: .
v_gene: TRBV11-2
j_gene: TRBJ2-5

CDR3nt: TGTGCCAGCAGCTTAGATCGAAGGTCCTACGAGCAGTACTTC
CDR3aa: CASSLDRRSYEQYF
abundance: .
d_gene: .
v_gene: TRBV11-2
j_gene: TRBJ2-7

CDR3nt: TGTGCCAGCAGCCGGGGGGAAGGACAGGAGACCCAGTACTTC
CDR3aa: CASSRGEGQETQYF
abundance: .
d_gene: .
v_gene: TRBV7-9
j_gene: TRBJ2-5

CDR3nt: TGTGCCAGCAGTCCTTGGGGTGATTACTACGAGCAGTACTTC
CDR3aa: CASSPWGDYYEQYF
abundance: .
d_gene: .
v_gene: TRBV28
j_gene: TRBJ2-7

CDR3nt: TGTGCCAGCAGTTTGGGAGCGTCCGGGACTGAGCAGTACTTC
CDR3aa: CASSLGASGTEQYF
abundance: .
d_gene: .
v_gene: TRBV28
j_gene: TRBJ2-7

CDR3nt: TGTGCCAGCAGTTACGGCCTGAACCGGGTGTACGAGCAGTACTTC
CDR3aa: CASSYGLNRVYEQYF
abundance: .
d_gene: .
v_gene: TRBV6-5
j_gene: TRBJ2-7

CDR3nt: TGTGCCAGCAGCCCACCCGGGGGAACCTACGAGCAGTACTTC
CDR3aa: CASSPPGGTYEQYF
abundance: .
d_gene: .
v_gene: TRBV7-9
j_gene: TRBJ2-7

CDR3nt: TGCGCCAGCAGCCAACTTCCAGGGACGTACACCGGGGAGCTGTTTTTT
CDR3aa: CASSQLPGTYTGELFF
abundance: once
d_gene: .
v_gene: TRBV4-1
j_gene: TRBJ2-2

CDR3nt: TGTGCCAGCAGTTCCACATGGGGCAATCAGCCCCAGCATTTT
CDR3aa: CASSSTWGNQPQHF
abundance: .
d_gene: .
v_gene: TRBV6-1
j_gene: TRBJ1-5

CDR3nt: TGTGCCAGCTTAGTAGGGGGGACCAACACTGAAGCTTTCTTT
CDR3aa: CASLVGGTNTEAFF
abundance: .
d_gene: .
v_gene: TRBV28
j_gene: TRBJ1-1

CDR3nt: TGCGCCAGCAGCCAAAGTGGGGGTATCGGGGACAATGAGCAGTTCTTC
CDR3aa: CASSQSGGIGDNEQFF
abundance: .
d_gene: .
v_gene: TRBV4-1
j_gene: TRBJ2-1

CDR3nt: TGTGCCAGCAGCTTAGTAGTTACGAGGGGCACCGGGGAGCTGTTTTTT
CDR3aa: CASSLVVTRGTGELFF
abundance: .
d_gene: .
v_gene: TRBV7-9
j_gene: TRBJ2-2

CDR3nt: TGTGCCAGCAGGCCGGGACTAGTATTCAATGAGCAGTTCTTC
CDR3aa: CASRPGLVFNEQFF
abundance: .
d_gene: TRBD2
v_gene: TRBV7-2
j_gene: TRBJ2-1

CDR3nt: TGTGCCTGGACCAAAAGCAATCAGCCCCAGCATTTT
CDR3aa: CAWTKSNQPQHF
abundance: .
d_gene: .
v_gene: TRBV30
j_gene: TRBJ1-5

CDR3nt: TGTGCCAGCAGCGCCCGAGCTAGCGGGAGGGCCTCAGATACGCAGTATTTT
CDR3aa: CASSARASGRASDTQYF
abundance: .
d_gene: TRBD2
v_gene: TRBV11-2
j_gene: TRBJ2-3

CDR3nt: TGTGCCAGCAGTTTTCTCCAACCTAACGGGAGGGCCTTATACGAGCAGTACTTC
CDR3aa: CASSFLQPNGRALYEQYF
abundance: once
d_gene: TRBD2
v_gene: TRBV28
j_gene: TRBJ2-7

CDR3nt: TGTGCCAGCAGCTTAGGCGGGATTTACGAGCAGTACTTC
CDR3aa: CASSLGGIYEQYF
abundance: .
d_gene: .
v_gene: TRBV7-9
j_gene: TRBJ2-7

CDR3nt: TGTGCCAGCAACCGTCTGAGGACGCAATCCGGGACCCAGTACTTC
CDR3aa: CASNRLRTQSGTQYF
abundance: .
d_gene: .
v_gene: TRBV6-6
j_gene: TRBJ2-5

CDR3nt: TGTGCCAGCAGCCTGGGGACAGCCAATCAGCCCCAGCATTTT
CDR3aa: CASSLGTANQPQHF
abundance: .
d_gene: TRBD1
v_gene: TRBV7-9
j_gene: TRBJ1-5

CDR3nt: TGTGCCAGCAGTGGGGCCTACGAGCAGTACTTC
CDR3aa: CASSGAYEQYF
abundance: .
d_gene: .
v_gene: TRBV2
j_gene: TRBJ2-7

CDR3nt: TGCGCCAGCAGCGCATATACAGGGTCTCAAGGGACCCAGTACTTC
CDR3aa: CASSAYTGSQGTQYF
abundance: .
d_gene: .
v_gene: TRBV5-1
j_gene: TRBJ2-5

CDR3nt: TGCAGCGGCAAAGGGGCGGGAGGTTCTTTATTGGTCACAGATACGCAGTATTTT
CDR3aa: CSGKGAGGSLLVTDTQYF
abundance: .
d_gene: TRBD2
v_gene: TRBV29-1
j_gene: TRBJ2-3

CDR3nt: TGCGCCAGCAGCGCGGGACAGACGAACACCGGGGAGCTGTTTTTT
CDR3aa: CASSAGQTNTGELFF
abundance: once
d_gene: .
v_gene: TRBV5-1
j_gene: TRBJ2-2

CDR3nt: TGCGCCAGCAGCCAAGAGGGTGTTGGGGAGCAGTACTTC
CDR3aa: CASSQEGVGEQYF
abundance: .
d_gene: .
v_gene: TRBV4-3
j_gene: TRBJ2-7

CDR3nt: TGTGCCAGCAGCGTAGCAGGGGGCGGCTACGAACAGTACTTC
CDR3aa: CASSVAGGGYEQYF
abundance: .
d_gene: TRBD1
v_gene: TRBV9
j_gene: TRBJ2-7

CDR3nt: TGCAGTGCTAGGGGTCTCAACGAGCAGTTCTTC
CDR3aa: CSARGLNEQFF
abundance: .
d_gene: .
v_gene: TRBV20-1
j_gene: TRBJ2-1

CDR3nt: TGCGCCAGCAGCCAGGCCTCAGATACGCAGTATTTT
CDR3aa: CASSQASDTQYF
abundance: .
d_gene: .
v_gene: TRBV4-3
j_gene: TRBJ2-3

CDR3nt: TGTGCCAGCAGACGAGAGGGGGAGCGCCGCACAGATACGCAGTATTTT
CDR3aa: CASRREGERRTDTQYF
abundance: .
d_gene: .
v_gene: TRBV28
j_gene: TRBJ2-3

CDR3nt: TGTGCCAGCAGTTTAGATTTTCCCGGGGAGCTGTTTTTT
CDR3aa: CASSLDFPGELFF
abundance: .
d_gene: .
v_gene: TRBV27
j_gene: TRBJ2-2

CDR3nt: TGCGCCAGCAGCTTAATCATCCGGGAGAGCACCTACAATGAGCAGTTCTTC
CDR3aa: CASSLIIRESTYNEQFF
abundance: once
d_gene: .
v_gene: TRBV5-1
j_gene: TRBJ2-1

CDR3nt: TGTGCCAGCAGCCTGCTCGGGCCGGCTTACGAGCAGTACTTC
CDR3aa: CASSLLGPAYEQYF
abundance: .
d_gene: .
v_gene: TRBV7-2
j_gene: TRBJ2-7

CDR3nt: TGTGCCAGCAGCTCCTTAGGCCTTAACTACACCTTC
CDR3aa: CASSSLGLNYTF
abundance: .
d_gene: .
v_gene: TRBV13
j_gene: TRBJ1-2

CDR3nt: TGTGCCAGCAGCCAAGTAAATCCTCCCTACGAGCAGTACTTC
CDR3aa: CASSQVNPPYEQYF
abundance: .
d_gene: .
v_gene: TRBV14
j_gene: TRBJ2-7